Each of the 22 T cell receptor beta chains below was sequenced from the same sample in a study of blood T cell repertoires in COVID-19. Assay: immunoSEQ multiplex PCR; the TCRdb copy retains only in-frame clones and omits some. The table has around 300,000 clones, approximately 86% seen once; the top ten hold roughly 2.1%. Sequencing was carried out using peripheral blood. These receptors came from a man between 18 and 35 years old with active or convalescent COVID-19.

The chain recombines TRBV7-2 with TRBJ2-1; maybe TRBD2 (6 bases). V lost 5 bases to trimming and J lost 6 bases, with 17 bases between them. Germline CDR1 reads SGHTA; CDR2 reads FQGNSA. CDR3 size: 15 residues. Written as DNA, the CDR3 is TGTGCCAGCAGCGATTCCCTGGGGGGATTCAATGAGCAGTTCTTC. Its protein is CASSDSLGGFNEQFF.

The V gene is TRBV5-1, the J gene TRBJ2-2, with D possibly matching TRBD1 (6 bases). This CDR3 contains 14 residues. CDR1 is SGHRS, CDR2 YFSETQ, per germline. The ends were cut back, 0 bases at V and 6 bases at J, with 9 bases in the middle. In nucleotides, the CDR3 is TGCGCCAGCAGCTTGGTAGGACAGCCCGGGGAGCTGTTTTTT. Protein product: CASSLVGQPGELFF. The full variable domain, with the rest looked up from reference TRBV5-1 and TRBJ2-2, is KAGVTQTPRYLIKTRGQQVTLSCSPISGHRSVSWYQQTPGQGLQFLFEYFSETQRNKGNFPGRFSGRQFSNSRSEMNVSTLELGDSALYLCASSLVGQPGELFFGEGSRLTVL.

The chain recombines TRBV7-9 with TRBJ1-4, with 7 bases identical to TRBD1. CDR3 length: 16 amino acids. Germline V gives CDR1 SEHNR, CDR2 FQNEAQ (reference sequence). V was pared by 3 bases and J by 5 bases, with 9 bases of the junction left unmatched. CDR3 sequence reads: CASSFPRQGPNEKLFF. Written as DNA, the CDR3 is TGTGCCAGCAGCTTTCCTCGACAGGGCCCCAATGAAAAACTGTTTTTT. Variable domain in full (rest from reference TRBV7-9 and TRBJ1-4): DTGVSQNPRHKITKRGQNVTFRCDPISEHNRLYWYRQTLGQGPEFLTYFQNEAQLEKSRLLSDRFSAERPKGSFSTLEIQRTEQGDSAMYLCASSFPRQGPNEKLFFGSGTQLSVL.

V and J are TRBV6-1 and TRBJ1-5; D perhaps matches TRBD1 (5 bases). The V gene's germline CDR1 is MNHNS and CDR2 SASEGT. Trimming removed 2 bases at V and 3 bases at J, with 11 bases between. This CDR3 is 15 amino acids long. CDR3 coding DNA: TGTGCCAGCAGTGAACATCCAGGGATCAATCAGCCCCAGCATTTT. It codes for CASSEHPGINQPQHF.

In DNA form, the CDR3 reads TGTGCCAGCAGCCGAGTGGCGGGGCGCACAGATACGCAGTATTTT. This encodes CASSRVAGRTDTQYF. The V and J genes are TRBV9 and TRBJ2-3; maybe TRBD2 (6 bases). Between the trimmed V and J ends, which lost 4 bases and 1 base, there was a span of 13 bases. The CDR3 runs to 15 residues. Germline-derived CDR1 and CDR2 are SGDLS and YYNGEE. The whole variable domain, remainder taken from reference TRBV9 and TRBJ2-3, is DSGVTQTPKHLITATGQRVTLRCSPRSGDLSVYWYQQSLDQGLQFLIQYYNGEERAKGNILERFSAQQFPDLHSELNLSSLELGDSALYFCASSRVAGRTDTQYFGPGTRLTVL.

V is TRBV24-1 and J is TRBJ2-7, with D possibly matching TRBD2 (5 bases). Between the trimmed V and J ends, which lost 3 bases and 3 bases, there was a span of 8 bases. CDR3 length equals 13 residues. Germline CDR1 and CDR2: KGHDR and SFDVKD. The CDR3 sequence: CATSDEGFYEQYF. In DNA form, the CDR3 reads TGTGCCACCAGTGATGAGGGTTTCTACGAGCAGTACTTC.

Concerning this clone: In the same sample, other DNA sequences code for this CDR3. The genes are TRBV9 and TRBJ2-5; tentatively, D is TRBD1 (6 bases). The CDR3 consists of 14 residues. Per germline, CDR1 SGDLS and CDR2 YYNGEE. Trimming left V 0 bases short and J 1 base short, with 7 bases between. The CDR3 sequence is CASSVGGPQETQYF. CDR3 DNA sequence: TGTGCCAGCAGCGTAGGGGGGCCCCAAGAGACCCAGTACTTC.

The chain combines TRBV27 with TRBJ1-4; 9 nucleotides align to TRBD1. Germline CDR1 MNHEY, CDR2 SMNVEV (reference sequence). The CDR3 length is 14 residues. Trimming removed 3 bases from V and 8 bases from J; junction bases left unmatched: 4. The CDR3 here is CASSLDRGGEKLFF. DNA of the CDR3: TGTGCCAGCAGTTTGGACAGGGGAGGAGAAAAACTGTTTTTT.

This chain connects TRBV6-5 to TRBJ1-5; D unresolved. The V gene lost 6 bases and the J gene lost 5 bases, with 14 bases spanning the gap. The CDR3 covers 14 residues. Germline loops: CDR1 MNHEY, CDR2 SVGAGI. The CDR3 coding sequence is TGTGCCAGCAGCCCCGGGAGGATCTATCAGCCCCAGCATTTT. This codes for CASSPGRIYQPQHF.

DNA of the CDR3: TGTGCCAGCAGCTTAAGGGCGGGAGGGCCAACAAGTCAAGAGACCCAGTACTTC. Protein product: CASSLRAGGPTSQETQYF. The genes are TRBV7-9 and TRBJ2-5; TRBD2 matches 9 bases. The V gene's germline CDR1 is SEHNR and CDR2 FQNEAQ (reference sequence). The CDR3 runs 18 residues. After removal of 2 bases from V and 2 bases from J, the junction contained 12 bases not matched to a gene. Full variable domain (missing parts from reference TRBV7-9 and TRBJ2-5): DTGVSQNPRHKITKRGQNVTFRCDPISEHNRLYWYRQTLGQGPEFLTYFQNEAQLEKSRLLSDRFSAERPKGSFSTLEIQRTEQGDSAMYLCASSLRAGGPTSQETQYFGPGTRLLVL.

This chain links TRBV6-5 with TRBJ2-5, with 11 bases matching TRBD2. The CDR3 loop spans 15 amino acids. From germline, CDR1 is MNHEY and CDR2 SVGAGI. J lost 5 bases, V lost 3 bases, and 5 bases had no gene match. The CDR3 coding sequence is TGTGCCAGCAGTTATTCTAGCGGGGGGAAGGAGACCCAGTACTTC. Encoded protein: CASSYSSGGKETQYF.

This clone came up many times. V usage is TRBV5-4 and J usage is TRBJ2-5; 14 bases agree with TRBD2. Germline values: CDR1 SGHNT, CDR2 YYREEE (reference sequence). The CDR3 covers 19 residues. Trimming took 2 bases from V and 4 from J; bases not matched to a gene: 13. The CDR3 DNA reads TGTGCCAGCAGCTTCGATCAGGGACTAGCGGGAGAGGCCTCAGAGACCCAGTACTTC. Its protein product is CASSFDQGLAGEASETQYF.

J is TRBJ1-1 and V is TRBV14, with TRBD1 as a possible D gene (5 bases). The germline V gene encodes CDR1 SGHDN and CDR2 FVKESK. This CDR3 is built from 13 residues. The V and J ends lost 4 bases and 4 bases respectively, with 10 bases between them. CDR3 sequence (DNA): TGTGCCAGCAGCCCTGTGGGGGGCACTGAAGCTTTCTTT. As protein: CASSPVGGTEAFF.

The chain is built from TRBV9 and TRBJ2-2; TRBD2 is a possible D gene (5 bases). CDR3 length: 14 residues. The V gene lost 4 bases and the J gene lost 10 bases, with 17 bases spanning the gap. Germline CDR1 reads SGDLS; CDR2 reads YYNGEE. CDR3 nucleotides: TGTGCCAGCAGCTCTGACTTCCGAGGGAAGGAGCTGTTTTTT. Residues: CASSSDFRGKELFF.

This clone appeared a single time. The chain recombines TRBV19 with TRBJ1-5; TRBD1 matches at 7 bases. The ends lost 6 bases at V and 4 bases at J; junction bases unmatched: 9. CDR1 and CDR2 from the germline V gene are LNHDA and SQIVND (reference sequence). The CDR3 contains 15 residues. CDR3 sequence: CASSSYRGGNQPQHF. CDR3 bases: TGTGCCAGTAGCTCCTACAGGGGAGGTAATCAGCCCCAGCATTTT. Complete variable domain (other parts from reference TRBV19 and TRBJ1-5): DGGITQSPKYLFRKEGQNVTLSCEQNLNHDAMYWYRQDPGQGLRLIYYSQIVNDFQKGDIAEGYSVSREKKESFPLTVTSAQKNPTAFYLCASSSYRGGNQPQHFGDGTRLSIL.

CDR3 sequence reads: CASSLRTNYGYTF. The CDR3 DNA is TGTGCCAGCAGCCTAAGGACAAACTATGGCTACACCTTC. The chain employs TRBV11-2 and TRBJ1-2, with a tentative D call TRBD1 (5 bases). The CDR3 length is 13 residues. Trimming left V 5 bases short and J 2 bases short, with 9 bases between. Germline lookup yields CDR1 SGHAT and CDR2 FQNNGV.

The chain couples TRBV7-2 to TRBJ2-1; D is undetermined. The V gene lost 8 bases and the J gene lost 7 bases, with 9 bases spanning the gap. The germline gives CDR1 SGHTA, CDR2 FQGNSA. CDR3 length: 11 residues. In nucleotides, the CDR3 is TGTGCCAGCTCGCGGCTGAATGAGCAGTTCTTC. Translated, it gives CASSRLNEQFF.

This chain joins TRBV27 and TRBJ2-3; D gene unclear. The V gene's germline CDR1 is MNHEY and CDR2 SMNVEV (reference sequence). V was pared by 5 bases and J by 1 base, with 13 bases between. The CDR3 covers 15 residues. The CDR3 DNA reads TGTGCCAGCAGTCTACTACGATCCGGCACAGATACGCAGTATTTT. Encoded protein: CASSLLRSGTDTQYF.

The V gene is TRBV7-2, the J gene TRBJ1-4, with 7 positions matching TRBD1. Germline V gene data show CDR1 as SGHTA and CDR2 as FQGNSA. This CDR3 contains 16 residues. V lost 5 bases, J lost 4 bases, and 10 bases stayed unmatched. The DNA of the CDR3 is TGTGCCAGCAGCCGCAAGATAGGGGGCCTTAATGAAAAACTGTTTTTT. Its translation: CASSRKIGGLNEKLFF.

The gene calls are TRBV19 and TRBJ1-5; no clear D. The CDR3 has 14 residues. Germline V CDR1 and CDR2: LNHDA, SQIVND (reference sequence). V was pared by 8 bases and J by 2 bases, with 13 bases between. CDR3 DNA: TGTGCCAGTCGGGAGGGTATGGGCAATCAGCCCCAGCATTTT. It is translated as CASREGMGNQPQHF.

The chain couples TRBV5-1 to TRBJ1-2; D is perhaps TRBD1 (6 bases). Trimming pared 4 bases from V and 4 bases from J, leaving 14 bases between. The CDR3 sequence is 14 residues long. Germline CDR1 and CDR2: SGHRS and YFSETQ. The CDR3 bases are TGCGCCAGCAGCACCCTACAGGGCCCCTATGGCTACACCTTC. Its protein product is CASSTLQGPYGYTF.

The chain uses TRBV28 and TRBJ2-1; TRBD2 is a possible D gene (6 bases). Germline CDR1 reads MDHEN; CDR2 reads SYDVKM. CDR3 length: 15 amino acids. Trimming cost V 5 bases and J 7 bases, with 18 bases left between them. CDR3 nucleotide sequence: TGTGCCAGCAGTCACAGACTAGAGTACAGGAATGAGCAGTTCTTC. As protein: CASSHRLEYRNEQFF.